Presented here are 32 T cell receptor beta chains from one specimen sequenced in a study of blood T cell repertoires in COVID-19. Using immunoSEQ multiplex PCR, the repertoire was profiled, and TCRdb retains in-frame clones only, with some absent. The sample lists roughly 100,000 clones, around 90% occurring once. Sequencing was carried out using peripheral blood. These receptors originate from a man between 18 and 29 years old with acute or convalescent COVID-19.

The chain couples TRBV18 to TRBJ2-1; 9 bases agree with TRBD1. CDR3 size: 16 residues. V gave up 2 bases and J gave up 4 bases; unmatched junction bases: 6. Germline lookup yields CDR1 KGHSH and CDR2 LQKENI. The CDR3 here is CASSPMGQGLYNEQFF. CDR3 sequence (DNA): TGTGCCAGCTCACCAATGGGACAGGGTCTATACAATGAGCAGTTCTTC.

This chain links TRBV19 with TRBJ1-1; 8 nucleotides line up with TRBD1. The CDR3 totals 16 residues. Trimming took 4 bases from V and 5 from J; bases not matched to a gene: 12. Germline assignment: CDR1 LNHDA and CDR2 SQIVND (reference sequence). The CDR3: CASSNTHGQGGTEAFF. CDR3 nucleotide sequence: TGTGCCAGTAGTAATACCCATGGACAGGGTGGAACTGAAGCTTTCTTT.

This chain links TRBV4-2 with TRBJ1-5; 10 nucleotides match TRBD1. V trimming: 4 bases; J trimming: 5 bases; junction bases outside the gene matches: 5. Germline loops: CDR1 LGHNA, CDR2 YNFKEQ. The length of the CDR3 is 15 residues. CDR3 sequence: CASSLDGTGDQPQHF. CDR3 DNA sequence: TGTGCCAGCAGCCTAGACGGGACAGGGGATCAGCCCCAGCATTTT.

V gene TRBV5-5 combines with J gene TRBJ2-7; 8 positions match TRBD1. Germline lookup yields CDR1 SGHKS and CDR2 YYEKEE (reference sequence). This CDR3 contains 18 residues. V dropped 4 bases and J dropped 2; count of bases not matched to a gene: 17. CDR3 residues: CASSEPIPDRGGPYEQYF. CDR3 DNA sequence: TGTGCCAGCAGCGAACCCATTCCCGACAGGGGAGGTCCCTACGAGCAGTACTTC.

The sample holds a few counts of this clone. The chain is built from TRBV6-1 and TRBJ2-5, with D possibly being TRBD1 (6 bases). This CDR3 has 14 amino acids. Looked up from germline, CDR1 is MNHNS and CDR2 is SASEGT. The germline V and J ends were trimmed by 2 bases and 5 bases, with 12 bases remaining between them. The CDR3 DNA reads as TGTGCCAGCAGTGAATGGACAGATAGGGAGACCCAGTACTTC. Its protein is CASSEWTDRETQYF.

V gene TRBV5-1 combines with J gene TRBJ2-2; 9 bases are a match to TRBD1. This CDR3 contains 16 residues. J was trimmed by 7 bases and V by 5 bases; bases with no gene match: 12. CDR1 and CDR2 (germline): SGHRS, YFSETQ. The CDR3 region has the DNA TGCGCCAGCAGACCGGGACAGGGATCAATGGGCGGGGAGCTGTTTTTT. Residues: CASRPGQGSMGGELFF.

The rearrangement uses TRBV19 and TRBJ2-7; D may be TRBD1 (6 bases). V lost 4 bases and J lost 4, with 11 bases in between. The CDR3 has 13 amino acids. Looked up from germline, CDR1 is LNHDA and CDR2 is SQIVND (reference sequence). CDR3 coding DNA: TGTGCCAGTAGTAACAACAGGGAGTACGAGCAGTACTTC. It encodes CASSNNREYEQYF.

The V gene is TRBV7-9, the J gene TRBJ2-3, with 12 bases that match TRBD2. CDR1 and CDR2 (germline): SEHNR, FQNEAQ (reference sequence). J lost 5 bases, V lost 4 bases, and 4 bases had no gene match. This CDR3 contains 15 residues. Here the CDR3 reads CASSSSGGAGDTQYF. CDR3 sequence (DNA): TGTGCCAGCAGCTCTAGCGGGGGGGCCGGAGATACGCAGTATTTT.

This CDR3 reads CASSRDRWGNQPQHF. The CDR3 nucleotides are TGTGCCAGTAGCAGGGACAGGTGGGGCAATCAGCCCCAGCATTTT. The rearrangement uses TRBV19 and TRBJ1-5; 8 bases are shared with TRBD1. Per germline, CDR1 LNHDA and CDR2 SQIVND (reference sequence). CDR3 length: 15 amino acids. V shed 6 bases and J 2 bases; nucleotides not matched to a gene: 6.

The gene calls are TRBV19 and TRBJ1-5; TRBD1 might be the D (5 bases). Germline CDR1 LNHDA, CDR2 SQIVND (reference sequence). The CDR3 totals 14 residues. Between the trimmed V and J ends, which lost 6 bases and 2 bases, there was a span of 11 bases. CDR3 sequence reads: CASRGRDGNQPQHF. The CDR3 region has the DNA TGTGCCAGTAGAGGCAGGGATGGCAATCAGCCCCAGCATTTT.

This clone has just one count. The J gene is TRBJ2-1, the V gene TRBV18; 7 bases are shared with TRBD2. The CDR3 is made up of 12 amino acids. CDR1 KGHSH and CDR2 LQKENI come from the germline V gene. V shed 6 bases, J shed 8 bases, and the junction held 4 bases outside the gene matches. The CDR3 spells CASSPTSDEQFF. CDR3 nucleotides: TGTGCCAGCTCCCCTACTAGCGATGAGCAGTTCTTC.

V usage is TRBV24-1 and J usage is TRBJ2-3; TRBD1 is a possible D gene (6 bases). Deletions cut 2 bases from V and 0 bases from J, with 11 bases between. The CDR3 totals 16 residues. CDR1 and CDR2 (germline): KGHDR, SFDVKD. CDR3 protein: CATSDWTALSTDTQYF. CDR3 DNA sequence: TGTGCCACCAGTGATTGGACAGCATTAAGCACAGATACGCAGTATTTT.

This chain uses TRBV3-1 (or the pseudogene TRBV3-2) with TRBJ1-2; 7 nucleotides align to TRBD1. Germline V gene lookup returns CDR1 LGHDT and CDR2 YNNKEL (reference sequence). The CDR3 contains 15 residues. The V gene end was trimmed by 7 bases and the J gene end by 8 bases; junction bases not matched to a gene: 16. CDR3 sequence reads: CASNPLGQGGQGYTF. The CDR3 nucleotides are TGTGCCAGCAATCCCCTGGGGCAGGGGGGTCAAGGCTACACCTTC.

CDR3 protein: CASSRQGDYEQYF. DNA for the CDR3: TGTGCCAGCAGTCGGCAGGGGGACTACGAGCAGTACTTC. The chain is built from TRBV6-5 and TRBJ2-7, with 7 bases lining up with TRBD1. V trimming: 5 bases; J trimming: 3 bases; junction bases outside the gene matches: 4. This CDR3 has 13 residues. Germline CDR1 MNHEY, CDR2 SVGAGI.

V usage is TRBV9 and J usage is TRBJ1-4; D is perhaps TRBD1 (5 bases). The CDR3 contains 13 residues. The V end lost 4 bases, the J end lost 13 bases, and 17 bases lay between the germline ends. Germline V CDR1 and CDR2: SGDLS, YYNGEE. Written as DNA, the CDR3 is TGTGCCAGCAGCTCGGTTGGGGCTACGGTACTGTTTTTT. It translates to CASSSVGATVLFF. Complete variable domain (other parts from reference TRBV9 and TRBJ1-4): DSGVTQTPKHLITATGQRVTLRCSPRSGDLSVYWYQQSLDQGLQFLIQYYNGEERAKGNILERFSAQQFPDLHSELNLSSLELGDSALYFCASSSVGATVLFFGSGTQLSVL.

The chain employs TRBV7-9 and TRBJ1-1, with D unclear. The CDR3 spans 15 residues. The germline V gene encodes CDR1 SEHNR and CDR2 FQNEAQ (reference sequence). Trimming cost V 5 bases and J 0 bases, with 13 bases left between them. In nucleotides, the CDR3 is TGTGCCAGCAGCCCGCAGACATCTATGAACACTGAAGCTTTCTTT. Translating it yields CASSPQTSMNTEAFF.

The J gene is TRBJ2-1, the V gene TRBV18; perhaps TRBD1 as D (6 bases). CDR3 length: 19 residues. The V end lost 3 bases, the J end lost 0 bases, and 21 bases lay between the germline ends. Per the germline V gene, CDR1 is KGHSH and CDR2 is LQKENI. The CDR3 spells CASSPNEGQRGSSYNEQFF. DNA for the CDR3: TGTGCCAGCTCACCCAATGAGGGACAAAGAGGGAGCTCCTACAATGAGCAGTTCTTC.

DNA for the CDR3: TGTGCCAGCAGCTTGCCGGGACAGGGGTACACTGAAGCTTTCTTT. This codes for CASSLPGQGYTEAFF. J is TRBJ1-1 and V is TRBV5-4; 10 bases are a match to TRBD1. The V and J ends lost 1 base and 3 bases, in that order; junction bases with no gene match: 3. The germline V gene has CDR1 SGHNT and CDR2 YYREEE (reference sequence). This CDR3 comprises 15 residues.

The chain joins TRBV6-1 to TRBJ2-7; maybe TRBD2 (5 bases). Germline CDR1 and CDR2: MNHNS and SASEGT. With 0 bases removed from V and 2 bases from J, the gap between germline ends came to 11 bases. The CDR3 loop spans 15 amino acids. The DNA for the CDR3 is TGTGCCAGCAGTGAAGCCGGCAGCGGAACCTACGAGCAGTACTTC. Its translation: CASSEAGSGTYEQYF.

This chain connects TRBV27 to TRBJ2-1, with 11 bases identical to TRBD2. This CDR3 is 18 amino acids long. J gave up 4 bases and V 6 bases, and 14 bases lay outside the gene matches. Germline V gene sequence: CDR1 MNHEY, CDR2 SMNVEV (reference sequence). Written as DNA, the CDR3 is TGTGCCAGCAGGGGAGGGACTAGCGGCTCAATAATATACAATGAGCAGTTCTTC. Translating gives CASRGGTSGSIIYNEQFF.

The chain employs TRBV2 and TRBJ1-1, with 11 bases identical to TRBD1. V lost 7 bases to trimming and J lost 4 bases; unmatched junction nucleotides: 2. Germline lookup yields CDR1 SNHLY and CDR2 FYNNEI. The CDR3 covers 13 residues. The CDR3 sequence is CASKGQGGTEAFF. In DNA, the CDR3 is TGTGCCAGCAAGGGACAGGGGGGCACTGAAGCTTTCTTT.

The V and J genes are TRBV15 and TRBJ1-1, with D maybe TRBD1 (5 bases). This CDR3 spans 13 amino acids. Trimming shortened V by 0 bases and J by 10 bases, and 12 bases separated the two germline ends. Germline loops: CDR1 LNHNV, CDR2 YYDKDF (reference sequence). For the CDR3, the DNA is TGTGCCACCAGCAGAGATTTTGGGGGGTTAGCTTTCTTT. It encodes CATSRDFGGLAFF.

This chain connects TRBV4-1 to TRBJ1-3, with 7 bases aligning to TRBD1. CDR3 size: 16 residues. The junction had 9 bases not matched to a gene; V was cut back by 3 bases and J by 4 bases. CDR1 MGHRA and CDR2 YSYEKL come from the germline V gene. The CDR3 loop is CASSQIDREAGNTIYF. CDR3 DNA: TGCGCCAGCAGCCAGATAGACAGGGAGGCGGGAAACACCATATATTTT.

This clone was observed a handful of times. The genes are TRBV7-6 and TRBJ2-7; 10 nucleotides agree with TRBD1. The CDR3 sequence is 15 residues long. V lost 1 base to trimming and J lost 3 bases; unmatched junction nucleotides: 3. CDR1 and CDR2 from the germline V gene are SGHVS and FNYEAQ. CDR3 residues: CASSLGGQGYYEQYF. In nucleotides, the CDR3 is TGTGCCAGCAGCTTAGGGGGACAGGGGTACTACGAGCAGTACTTC.

A single count supports this clone. The chain has TRBV19 and TRBJ1-2, with TRBD1 matching 10 bases. The V segment lost 3 bases and the J segment 8 bases; nucleotides outside the gene matches: 15. In germline, CDR1 is LNHDA, CDR2 SQIVND (reference sequence). CDR3 size: 17 residues. CDR3: CASSINPGTGAFGGYTF. The DNA of the CDR3 is TGTGCCAGTAGTATCAACCCGGGGACAGGGGCCTTCGGGGGCTACACCTTC. Supplemented by reference TRBV19 and TRBJ1-2, the full variable domain reads DGGITQSPKYLFRKEGQNVTLSCEQNLNHDAMYWYRQDPGQGLRLIYYSQIVNDFQKGDIAEGYSVSREKKESFPLTVTSAQKNPTAFYLCASSINPGTGAFGGYTFGSGTRLTVV.

The rearrangement links TRBV4-1 to TRBJ2-7; perhaps TRBD2 as D (6 bases). From germline, CDR1 is MGHRA and CDR2 YSYEKL. The length of the CDR3 is 16 residues. V gave up 0 bases and J gave up 3 bases, with 15 bases separating them. In DNA, the CDR3 is TGCGCCAGCAGCCAAGATTCGGGGGAGTGGCGCTACGAGCAGTACTTC. Translating it yields CASSQDSGEWRYEQYF.

Concerning this clone itself: One end of the junction fails to match germline, which may point to a read error. The rearrangement links TRBV5-1 to TRBJ2-7; 8 bases line up with TRBD2. This CDR3 is built from 13 residues. Germline CDR1 is SGHRS and CDR2 is YFSETQ. The CDR3 DNA sequence: TGCGCCAGCAGCTTGGAGGTCTTGGGGACTAGGGTCTTC. Encoded protein: CASSLEVLGTRVF.

DNA for the CDR3: TGTGCCTGGAATTCAGGGGACACAGATACGCAGTATTTT. Translating gives CAWNSGDTDTQYF. J is TRBJ2-3 and V is TRBV30; TRBD1 might be the D (6 bases). CDR3 length: 13 residues. The germline V gene has CDR1 GTSNPN and CDR2 SVGIG (reference sequence). V was cut by 4 bases and J by 2 bases, with 10 bases left in between.

In this sample, this clone turned up once. This chain links TRBV3-1 (or the pseudogene TRBV3-2) with TRBJ1-1; no clear D gene. The CDR3 runs to 16 residues. Trimming left V 4 bases short and J 0 bases short, with 15 bases between. Germline CDR1 reads LGHDT; CDR2 reads YNNKEL (reference sequence). CDR3: CASSLIYGDVNTEAFF. CDR3 nucleotide sequence: TGTGCCAGCAGCCTAATATACGGGGATGTGAACACTGAAGCTTTCTTT.

The chain carries TRBV6-2 or TRBV6-3 and TRBJ2-7; 12 bases align to TRBD2. The germline CDR1 and CDR2 sequences are MNHEY and SVGEGT. The ends lost 1 base at V and 7 bases at J; junction bases unmatched: 8. The CDR3 extends over 16 amino acids. In nucleotides, the CDR3 is TGTGCCAGCAGTTACTTTCTAGCGGGAGGGAATCAGGAGCAGTACTTC. Translated: CASSYFLAGGNQEQYF.

The chain uses TRBV27 and TRBJ1-1; D remains ambiguous. Between the trimmed V and J ends, which lost 1 base and 1 base, there was a span of 10 bases. Germline V lookup: CDR1 MNHEY, CDR2 SMNVEV (reference sequence). This CDR3 is built from 15 residues. The CDR3 coding sequence is TGTGCCAGCAGTTTATTCTCAACACGGAACACTGAAGCTTTCTTT. Protein: CASSLFSTRNTEAFF.

This clone was detected once. V and J are TRBV7-9 and TRBJ1-5; tentatively, D is TRBD1 (5 bases). The V end lost 6 bases, the J end lost 3 bases, and 12 bases lay between the germline ends. This CDR3 spans 14 amino acids. In germline, CDR1 is SEHNR, CDR2 FQNEAQ (reference sequence). The CDR3 loop reads CASSSDRDNQPQHF. Written as DNA, the CDR3 is TGTGCCAGCAGTTCCGACAGAGACAATCAGCCCCAGCATTTT. The entire variable domain, with the rest obtained from reference TRBV7-9 and TRBJ1-5, is as follows: DTGVSQNPRHKITKRGQNVTFRCDPISEHNRLYWYRQTLGQGPEFLTYFQNEAQLEKSRLLSDRFSAERPKGSFSTLEIQRTEQGDSAMYLCASSSDRDNQPQHFGDGTRLSIL.